The next 15 T cell receptor beta chains were all read from a single sample in a study of cytomegalovirus exposure and HLA in healthy donors. PCR involved 60 Vbeta and 13 Jbeta primers. Clones were sequenced by immunoSEQ multiplex PCR, and TCRdb holds only the in-frame ones, with some missing. The table lists roughly 120,000 clones, 75% to 90% of them singletons. The sequencing input was PBMCs. The receptors originated from a male donor in good health and CMV-seronegative.

The chain is built from TRBV28 and TRBJ1-1; TRBD1 might be the D (5 bases). The CDR3 extends over 16 amino acids. V lost 8 bases, J lost 0 bases, and 19 bases lay in between. Germline V CDR1 and CDR2: MDHEN, SYDVKM. The CDR3 is CASAPGSDGMNTEAFF. The CDR3 DNA reads as TGTGCCAGCGCCCCAGGGTCTGACGGTATGAACACTGAAGCTTTCTTT.

Concerning this clone itself: The sample contains more than one DNA sequence encoding this CDR3. The V and J genes are TRBV5-4 and TRBJ2-5, with D hard to call. V lost 0 bases and J 2 bases, leaving 5 bases between the germline ends. Germline CDR1 and CDR2: SGHNT and YYREEE (reference sequence). The CDR3 sequence is 13 residues long. The CDR3 reads CASSLGQQETQYF. The CDR3 region has the DNA TGTGCCAGCAGCTTGGGGCAGCAAGAGACCCAGTACTTC.

The genes are TRBV7-9 and TRBJ1-1, with TRBD1 matching over 8 bases. CDR3 length: 15 residues. CDR1 SEHNR and CDR2 FQNEAQ come from the germline V gene (reference sequence). Trimming removed 0 bases from V and 4 bases from J; junction bases left unmatched: 4. The CDR3 coding sequence is TGTGCCAGCAGCTTAGCCCGACAGGGGAGCACTGAAGCTTTCTTT. Translating gives CASSLARQGSTEAFF.

The rearrangement uses TRBV5-1 and TRBJ2-1; no reliable D call. The germline V gene encodes CDR1 SGHRS and CDR2 YFSETQ. V dropped 0 bases and J dropped 7 bases, with 11 bases sitting between them. The CDR3 has 14 amino acids. CDR3 nucleotide sequence: TGCGCCAGCAGCTTGGTATCGGCGGAAAATGAGCAGTTCTTC. Amino acids: CASSLVSAENEQFF.

In this sample, this clone turned up a few times. The chain is built from TRBV10-3 and TRBJ2-1; weak D call: TRBD1 (6 bases). V gave up 5 bases and J gave up 7 bases, with 9 bases separating them. The CDR3 spans 12 residues. Germline lookup yields CDR1 ENHRY and CDR2 SYGVKD. Written as DNA, the CDR3 is TGTGCCATCAGTACAGGGATTAATGAGCAGTTCTTC. Its translation is CAISTGINEQFF.

Comment on this clone: This same CDR3 is encoded by further DNA sequences in the sample. V and J are TRBV9 and TRBJ2-2; no reliable D call. The V and J ends lost 3 bases and 2 bases respectively, with 5 bases between them. The germline CDR1 and CDR2 sequences are SGDLS and YYNGEE. The CDR3 length is 13 residues. CDR3 DNA sequence: TGTGCCAGCAGCGCAGGAAACACCGGGGAGCTGTTTTTT. This codes for CASSAGNTGELFF.

This sequence joins TRBV9 and TRBJ2-7; maybe TRBD1 (5 bases). The germline V gene has CDR1 SGDLS and CDR2 YYNGEE. Trimming removed 3 bases at V and 3 bases at J, with 13 bases between. The CDR3 contains 14 residues. CDR3 amino acids: CASSGFDSHYEQYF. The CDR3 nucleotides read TGTGCCAGCAGCGGATTCGACAGCCACTACGAGCAGTACTTC.

J is TRBJ2-5 and V is TRBV9, with 7 bases that match TRBD1. Germline V lookup: CDR1 SGDLS, CDR2 YYNGEE. Trimming at V came to 3 bases and at J to 2 bases, leaving 10 bases not matched to a gene. The CDR3 extends over 16 amino acids. This CDR3 reads CASSGPGAGGQETQYF. The CDR3 DNA follows: TGTGCCAGCAGCGGTCCCGGAGCAGGGGGACAAGAGACCCAGTACTTC. Drawing the rest from reference TRBV9 and TRBJ2-5, the complete variable domain is DSGVTQTPKHLITATGQRVTLRCSPRSGDLSVYWYQQSLDQGLQFLIQYYNGEERAKGNILERFSAQQFPDLHSELNLSSLELGDSALYFCASSGPGAGGQETQYFGPGTRLLVL.

This clone was recorded a few times. The identical CDR3 is also encoded by other nucleotide sequences in the sample. The rearrangement links TRBV7-2 to TRBJ2-7; 7 positions match TRBD1. CDR1 is SGHTA and CDR2 is FQGNSA in the germline V gene. CDR3 size: 14 residues. V shed 5 bases and J 4 bases; nucleotides not matched to a gene: 8. The DNA of the CDR3 is TGTGCCAGCAGCCGGGGTGGCAGGGGGTACGAGCAGTACTTC. Its translation: CASSRGGRGYEQYF.

This rearrangement joins TRBV5-4 to TRBJ2-5; D not certain. Germline V gene sequence: CDR1 SGHNT, CDR2 YYREEE (reference sequence). The CDR3 covers 13 residues. The V end lost 3 bases, the J end lost 4 bases, and 10 bases lay between the germline ends. The DNA for the CDR3 is TGTGCCAGCAGCTCCATCGGTACAGAGACCCAGTACTTC. The encoded protein is CASSSIGTETQYF.

The genes are TRBV6-5 and TRBJ2-7; 10 bases match TRBD1. The CDR3 is 14 residues long. The germline V gene encodes CDR1 MNHEY and CDR2 SVGAGI. Losses at the gene ends were 6 bases for V and 9 bases for J; bases not matched to a gene: 11. The CDR3 reads CASSLDRGKVRQYF. The CDR3 bases are TGTGCCAGCAGCTTGGACAGGGGGAAAGTAAGGCAGTACTTC.

The V gene is TRBV13, the J gene TRBJ2-5; no firm D call. Per germline, CDR1 PRHDT and CDR2 FYEKMQ (reference sequence). The CDR3 sequence is 14 residues long. Trimming removed 3 bases from V and 4 bases from J, with 12 bases in between. CDR3 amino acids: CASSLGPTGETQYF. The DNA of the CDR3 is TGTGCCAGCAGCTTGGGCCCTACCGGAGAGACCCAGTACTTC.

The chain carries TRBV10-2 and TRBJ2-5; 7 bases fit TRBD1. The V gene's germline CDR1 is WSHSY and CDR2 SAAADI. There are 12 residues in the CDR3. Trimming took 5 bases from V and 7 from J; bases not matched to a gene: 4. Written as DNA, the CDR3 is TGCGCCAGCAGTAACTCAGGGGGGACCCAGTACTTC. It encodes CASSNSGGTQYF.

This clone was seen only a few times. This sequence joins TRBV19 and TRBJ1-2; D is perhaps TRBD1 (6 bases). The CDR3 consists of 15 residues. Germline V gene sequence: CDR1 LNHDA, CDR2 SQIVND (reference sequence). Trimming cost V 7 bases and J 4 bases, with 19 bases left between them. The CDR3, as DNA: TGTGCCAGTACTCTAGACAGGCGACTAGGCTATGGCTACACCTTC. It codes for CASTLDRRLGYGYTF. The full variable domain, completed using reference TRBV19 and TRBJ1-2, is DGGITQSPKYLFRKEGQNVTLSCEQNLNHDAMYWYRQDPGQGLRLIYYSQIVNDFQKGDIAEGYSVSREKKESFPLTVTSAQKNPTAFYLCASTLDRRLGYGYTFGSGTRLTVV.

V and J are TRBV28 and TRBJ1-6, with D hard to call. CDR1 is MDHEN and CDR2 is SYDVKM in the germline V gene. The CDR3 covers 15 residues. Trimming cost V 2 bases and J 10 bases, with 15 bases left between them. The CDR3 DNA sequence: TGTGCCAGCAGTTTAATGGCCGCCCGGGTCTCACCCCTCCACTTT. Protein sequence: CASSLMAARVSPLHF.